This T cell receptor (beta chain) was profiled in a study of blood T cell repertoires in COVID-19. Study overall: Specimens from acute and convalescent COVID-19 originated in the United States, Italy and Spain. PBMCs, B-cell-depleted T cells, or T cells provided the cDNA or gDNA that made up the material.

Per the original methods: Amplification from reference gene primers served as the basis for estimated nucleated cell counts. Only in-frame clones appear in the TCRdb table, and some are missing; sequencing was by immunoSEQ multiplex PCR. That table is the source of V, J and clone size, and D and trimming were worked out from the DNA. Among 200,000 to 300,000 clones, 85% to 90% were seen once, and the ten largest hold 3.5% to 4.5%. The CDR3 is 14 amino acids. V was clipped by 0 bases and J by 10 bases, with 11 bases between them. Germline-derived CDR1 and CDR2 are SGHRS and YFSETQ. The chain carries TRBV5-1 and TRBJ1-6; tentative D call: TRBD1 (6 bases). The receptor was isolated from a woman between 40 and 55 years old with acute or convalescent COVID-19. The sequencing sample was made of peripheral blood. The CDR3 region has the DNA TGCGCCAGCAGCTTGGAAGGCAGGGGCTCACCCCTCCACTTT. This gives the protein CASSLEGRGSPLHF.